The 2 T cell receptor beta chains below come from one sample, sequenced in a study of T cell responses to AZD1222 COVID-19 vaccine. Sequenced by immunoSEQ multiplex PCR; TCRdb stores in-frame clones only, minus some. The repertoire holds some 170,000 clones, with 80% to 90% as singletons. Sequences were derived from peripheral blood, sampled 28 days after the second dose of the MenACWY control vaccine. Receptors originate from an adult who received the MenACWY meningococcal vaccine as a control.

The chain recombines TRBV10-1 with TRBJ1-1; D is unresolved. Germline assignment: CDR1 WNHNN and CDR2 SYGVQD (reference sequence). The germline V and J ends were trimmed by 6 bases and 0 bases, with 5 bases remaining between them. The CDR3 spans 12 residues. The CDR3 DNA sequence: TGCGCCAGCAGGGGAGTGAACACTGAAGCTTTCTTT. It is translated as CASRGVNTEAFF.

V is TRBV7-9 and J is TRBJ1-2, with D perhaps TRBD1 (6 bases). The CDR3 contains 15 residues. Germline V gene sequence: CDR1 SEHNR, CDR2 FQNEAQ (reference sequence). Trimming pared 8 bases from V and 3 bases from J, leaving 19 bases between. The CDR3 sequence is CASARPGGGDYGYTF. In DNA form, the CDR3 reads TGTGCCAGCGCTCGCCCGGGAGGGGGGGACTATGGCTACACCTTC.